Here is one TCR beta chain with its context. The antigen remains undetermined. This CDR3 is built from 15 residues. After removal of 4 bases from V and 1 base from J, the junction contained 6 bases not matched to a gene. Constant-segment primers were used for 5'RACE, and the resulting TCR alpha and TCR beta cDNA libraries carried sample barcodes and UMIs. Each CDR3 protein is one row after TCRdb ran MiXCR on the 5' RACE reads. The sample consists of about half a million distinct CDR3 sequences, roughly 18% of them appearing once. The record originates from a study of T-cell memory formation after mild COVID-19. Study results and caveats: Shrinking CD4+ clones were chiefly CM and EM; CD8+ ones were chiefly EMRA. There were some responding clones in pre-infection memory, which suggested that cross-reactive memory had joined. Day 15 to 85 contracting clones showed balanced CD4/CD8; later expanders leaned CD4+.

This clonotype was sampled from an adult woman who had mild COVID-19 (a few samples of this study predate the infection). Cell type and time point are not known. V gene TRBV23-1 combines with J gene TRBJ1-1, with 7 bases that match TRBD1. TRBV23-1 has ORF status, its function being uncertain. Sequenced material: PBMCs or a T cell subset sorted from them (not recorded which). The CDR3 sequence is CASSLDREGNTEAFF. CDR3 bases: TGCGCCAGCAGTCTAGACAGGGAAGGGAACACTGAAGCTTTCTTT.